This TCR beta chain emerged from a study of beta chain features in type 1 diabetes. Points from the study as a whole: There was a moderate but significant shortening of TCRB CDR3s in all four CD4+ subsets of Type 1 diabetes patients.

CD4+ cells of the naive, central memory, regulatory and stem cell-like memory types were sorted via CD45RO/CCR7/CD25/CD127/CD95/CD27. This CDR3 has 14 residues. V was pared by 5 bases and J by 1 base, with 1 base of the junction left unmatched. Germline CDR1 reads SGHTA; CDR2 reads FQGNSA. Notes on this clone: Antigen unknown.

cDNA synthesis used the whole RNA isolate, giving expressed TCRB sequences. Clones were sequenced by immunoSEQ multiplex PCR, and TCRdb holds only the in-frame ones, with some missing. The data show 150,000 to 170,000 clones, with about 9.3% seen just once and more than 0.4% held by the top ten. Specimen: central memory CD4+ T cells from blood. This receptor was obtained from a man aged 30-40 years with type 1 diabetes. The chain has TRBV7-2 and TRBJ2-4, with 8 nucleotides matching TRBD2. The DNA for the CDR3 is TGTGCCAGCAGCGGGACTAGGGCCAAAAACATTCAGTACTTC. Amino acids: CASSGTRAKNIQYF.